The text below deals with one TCR beta chain. Its antigen is unknown. Germline CDR1 and CDR2: SNHLY and FYNNEI. Trimming pared 8 bases from V and 1 base from J, leaving 17 bases between. This CDR3 spans 15 amino acids. Generated by immunoSEQ multiplex PCR, the TCRdb table keeps only in-frame clones and is missing some. In the table there are tens of thousands of clones, approximately 85% of which are singletons. This sample is part of a study of T cell responses to AZD1222 COVID-19 vaccine. Study observations and caveats: Only 6 or 7 people who got AZD1222 tested seropositive at baseline. Among vaccine-associated CD4 TCRs, coverage spanned spike, with dominance at 160-218 and 743-854.

This TCR derives from an adult who received the AZD1222 COVID-19 vaccine. The rearrangement joins TRBV2 to TRBJ2-5; TRBD2 is a possible D gene (6 bases). The specimen was peripheral blood, collected 28 days after the second AZD1222 dose. CDR3 nucleotides: TGTGCCAGCGGACGCGGCGTCGGGGGCCAAGAGACCCAGTACTTC. This translates into CASGRGVGGQETQYF.